This entry describes one T cell receptor (beta chain). Its antigen is not identified. Clones were sequenced by immunoSEQ multiplex PCR, and TCRdb holds only the in-frame ones, with some missing. The table shows some 100,000 clones, with roughly 92% occurring only once. Unstimulated Tregs (CD4+CD25+CD127-) and CD4+CD25- non-Tregs were sorted from PBMCs. This record comes from a study of Tregs in tolerant kidney transplant recipients. General observations from the study: The small number of patients limits these findings pending further validation. Biological reproducibility was not directly addressed in this study.

V dropped 3 bases and J dropped 4 bases, with 10 bases sitting between them. Germline V gene lookup returns CDR1 SGHTA and CDR2 FQGNSA. The CDR3 sequence is 15 residues long. The TCR sequence derives from a human donor in good health. This chain connects TRBV7-2 to TRBJ2-6, with D perhaps assigned TRBD1 or TRBD2 (5 bases each). The source material was CD4+ T cells from blood. The CDR3 nucleotides are TGTGCCAGCAGCTTTGGGGGAGCCGGGGCCAACGTCCTGACTTTC. Amino acid sequence: CASSFGGAGANVLTF. The whole variable domain, filled in from reference TRBV7-2 and TRBJ2-6, reads GAGVSQSPSNKVTEKGKDVELRCDPISGHTALYWYRQSLGQGLEFLIYFQGNSAPDKSGLPSDRFSAERTGGSVSTLTIQRTQQEDSAVYLCASSFGGAGANVLTFGAGSRLTVL.